This TCR beta chain was profiled in a study of OX40 agonist ivuxolimab in advanced cancers. At the level of the study: Three patients showed partial responses: one hepatocellular carcinoma and two cutaneous melanoma cases.

Repertoires were generated with immunoSEQ multiplex PCR, while TCRdb's copy carries only in-frame clones and drops some. The sample yields roughly 35,000 clones, 80% to 90% seen once. Deletions cut 0 bases from V and 4 bases from J, with 10 bases between. There are 15 residues in the CDR3. Looked up from germline, CDR1 is SGDLS and CDR2 is YYNGEE. This TCR was recovered from an adult with an advanced solid tumor such as melanoma, head and neck, liver or kidney cancer. The specimen was CD4+ or CD8+ T cells sorted from blood, collected in a trial of the OX40 agonist ivuxolimab. V is TRBV9 and J is TRBJ2-2; D unclear. DNA of the CDR3: TGTGCCAGCAGCGTAGGAACGCTGGCCACCGGGGAGCTGTTTTTT. Its translation is CASSVGTLATGELFF.